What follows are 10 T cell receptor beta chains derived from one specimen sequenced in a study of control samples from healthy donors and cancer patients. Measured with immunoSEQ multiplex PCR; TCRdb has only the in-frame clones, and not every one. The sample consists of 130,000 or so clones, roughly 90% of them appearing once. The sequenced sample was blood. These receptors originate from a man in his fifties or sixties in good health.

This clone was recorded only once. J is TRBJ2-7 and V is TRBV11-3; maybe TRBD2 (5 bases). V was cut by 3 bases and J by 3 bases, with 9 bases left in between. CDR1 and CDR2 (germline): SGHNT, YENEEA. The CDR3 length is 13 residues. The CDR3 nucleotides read TGTGCCAGCAGCTTTACGGGGAACTACGAGCAGTACTTC. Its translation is CASSFTGNYEQYF.

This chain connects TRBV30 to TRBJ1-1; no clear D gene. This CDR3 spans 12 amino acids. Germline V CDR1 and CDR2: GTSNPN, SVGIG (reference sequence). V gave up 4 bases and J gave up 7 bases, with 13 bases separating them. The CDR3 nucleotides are TGTGCCTGGAAACCCGTCCAGTTTGAAGCTTTCTTT. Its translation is CAWKPVQFEAFF.

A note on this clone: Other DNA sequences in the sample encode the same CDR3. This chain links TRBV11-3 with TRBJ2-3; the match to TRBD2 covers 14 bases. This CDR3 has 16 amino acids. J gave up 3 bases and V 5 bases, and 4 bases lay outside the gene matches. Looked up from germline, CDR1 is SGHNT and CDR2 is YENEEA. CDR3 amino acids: CASSLGTSGGTDTQYF. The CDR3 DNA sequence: TGTGCCAGCAGCCTAGGGACTAGCGGGGGAACAGATACGCAGTATTTT.

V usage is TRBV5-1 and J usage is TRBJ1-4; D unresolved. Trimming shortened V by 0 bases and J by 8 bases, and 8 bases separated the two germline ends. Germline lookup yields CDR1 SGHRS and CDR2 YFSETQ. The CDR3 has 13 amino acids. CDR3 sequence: CASSLGGSEKLFF. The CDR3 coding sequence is TGCGCCAGCAGCTTGGGAGGGAGCGAAAAACTGTTTTTT.

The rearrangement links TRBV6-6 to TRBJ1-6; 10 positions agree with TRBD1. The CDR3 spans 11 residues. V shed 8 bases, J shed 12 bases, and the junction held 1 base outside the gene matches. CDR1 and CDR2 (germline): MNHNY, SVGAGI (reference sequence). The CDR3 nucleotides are TGTGCCAGCGGGGACAGGGGACCCCTCCACTTT. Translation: CASGDRGPLHF.

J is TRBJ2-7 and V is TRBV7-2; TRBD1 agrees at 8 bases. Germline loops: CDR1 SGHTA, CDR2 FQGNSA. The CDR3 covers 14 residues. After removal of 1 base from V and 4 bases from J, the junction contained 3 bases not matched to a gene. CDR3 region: CASSLDRGRYEQYF. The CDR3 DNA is TGTGCCAGCAGCTTAGACAGGGGGAGGTACGAGCAGTACTTC.

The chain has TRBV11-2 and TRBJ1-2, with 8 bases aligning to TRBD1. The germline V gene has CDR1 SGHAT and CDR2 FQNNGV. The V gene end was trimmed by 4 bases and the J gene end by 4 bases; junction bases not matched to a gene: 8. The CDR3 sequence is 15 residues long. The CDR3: CASSYRTGSTYGYTF. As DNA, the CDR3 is TGTGCCAGCAGCTACCGGACAGGGTCGACCTATGGCTACACCTTC.

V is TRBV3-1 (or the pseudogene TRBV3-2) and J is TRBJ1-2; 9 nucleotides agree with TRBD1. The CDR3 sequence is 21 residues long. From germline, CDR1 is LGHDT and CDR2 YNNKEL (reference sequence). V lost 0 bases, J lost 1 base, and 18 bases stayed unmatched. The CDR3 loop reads CASSQDTGPRGQGYYNYGYTF. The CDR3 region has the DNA TGTGCCAGCAGCCAAGATACCGGCCCTCGGGGACAGGGCTATTATAACTATGGCTACACCTTC.

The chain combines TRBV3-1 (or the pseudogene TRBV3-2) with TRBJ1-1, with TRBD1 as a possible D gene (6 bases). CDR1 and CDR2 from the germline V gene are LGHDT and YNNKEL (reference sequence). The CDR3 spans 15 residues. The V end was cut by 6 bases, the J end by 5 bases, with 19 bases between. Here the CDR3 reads CASRQTDRLITEAFF. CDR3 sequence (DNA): TGTGCCAGCAGGCAAACCGACAGGTTGATAACTGAAGCTTTCTTT.

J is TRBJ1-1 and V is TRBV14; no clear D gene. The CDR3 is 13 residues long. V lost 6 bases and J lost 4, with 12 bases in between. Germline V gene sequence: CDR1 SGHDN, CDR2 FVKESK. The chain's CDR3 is CASSLTASTEAFF. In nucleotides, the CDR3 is TGTGCCAGCAGTCTTACAGCTAGCACTGAAGCTTTCTTT.